The 14 T cell receptor beta chains presented below share a single source sample, sequenced in a study of metastatic and nonmetastatic thyroid tumors (dated by TCRdb to the early 2020s). Libraries were built with PCR. The instrument given in TCRdb is Illumina HiSeq 4000. TCRdb reprocessing: public reads trimmed at Q25 with fastp, clones called with MiXCR, in-frame beta chains kept. The sample records approximately 16,000 clones, around an eighth of which are singletons. Clones ranked in the top ten supply 15% to 20% of the sample. None of the patients had been given any treatment before thyroid surgery. The sequencing sample was made of tumor tissue. These receptors were collected from a female donor with papillary thyroid cancer or a benign thyroid nodule (not recorded which). Some clones in this sample may be carry-over from other donors' samples.

This clone was seen ten or more times. A much larger clone lies one base from this, so it may be a read error. The rearrangement links TRBV19 to TRBJ1-2; no clear D gene. CDR1 and CDR2 (germline): LNHDA, SQIVND (reference sequence). This CDR3 region has 14 residues. The CDR3 DNA follows: TGTGTCAGTAGTATTATCCAGGCACCTTATGGCTACACCTTC. Translating gives CVSSIIQAPYGYTF.

This clone qualifies as medium-sized (0.01 to 0.1%). The V gene is TRBV5-6, the J gene TRBJ1-2; D gene uncertain. The CDR3 consists of 13 residues. V was trimmed by 1 base and J by 2 bases, leaving 6 bases between them. In germline, CDR1 is SGHDT, CDR2 YYEEEE. The CDR3 region has the DNA TGTGCCAGCAGCTTGATGGAGAACTATGGCTACACCTTC. Its translation is CASSLMENYGYTF.

This clone appeared many times. The V call is TRBV19, the J call TRBJ2-7; 11 nucleotides align to TRBD1. Germline V gene data show CDR1 as LNHDA and CDR2 as SQIVND (reference sequence). The CDR3 loop spans 14 amino acids. J was trimmed by 5 bases and V by 3 bases; bases with no gene match: 3. The CDR3 nucleotides read TGTGCCAGTAGTATCGGGACAGGGGGGAACGAGCAGTACTTC. Its protein is CASSIGTGGNEQYF.

This sequence joins TRBV13 and TRBJ2-2, with 13 bases that match TRBD2. The CDR3 totals 17 residues. Trimming at V came to 4 bases and at J to 5 bases, leaving 7 bases not matched to a gene. Germline CDR1 PRHDT, CDR2 FYEKMQ (reference sequence). The CDR3 sequence is CASSSTSGGASTGELFF. The CDR3 DNA reads TGTGCCAGCAGCTCTACTAGCGGGGGGGCCTCAACCGGGGAGCTGTTTTTT.

This clone was observed at least ten times. V gene TRBV12-3 or TRBV12-4 combines with J gene TRBJ2-2, with TRBD2 identical over 13 bases. V lost 6 bases, J lost 4 bases, and 11 bases stayed unmatched. CDR3 length equals 18 residues. The CDR3 nucleotides are TGTGCCAGCAGCACCGGGACTAGCGGGATAATGAGCACCGGGGAGCTGTTTTTT. Amino acid sequence: CASSTGTSGIMSTGELFF.

The sample holds many counts of this clone. This chain joins TRBV6-2 or TRBV6-3 and TRBJ2-7; D is unresolved. The CDR3 spans 14 residues. The V end lost 5 bases, the J end lost 0 bases, and 11 bases lay between the germline ends. The germline CDR1 and CDR2 sequences are MNHEY and SVGEGT. This CDR3 is CASSHDMSSYEQYF. In DNA, the CDR3 is TGTGCCAGCAGTCATGACATGAGCTCCTACGAGCAGTACTTC.

The rearrangement joins TRBV6-1 to TRBJ2-3, with D unresolved. The V and J ends lost 4 bases and 6 bases respectively, with 14 bases between them. Germline V gene lookup returns CDR1 MNHNS and CDR2 SASEGT. The CDR3 contains 14 residues. Here the CDR3 reads CASSVGSPADTQYF. CDR3 nucleotide sequence: TGTGCCAGCAGTGTTGGCAGTCCGGCTGATACGCAGTATTTT.

This clone was seen repeatedly, ten times or more. The chain combines TRBV6-1 with TRBJ2-5, with 7 bases matching TRBD1. This CDR3 is 15 amino acids long. The V gene end was trimmed by 1 base and the J gene end by 5 bases; junction bases not matched to a gene: 7. The germline V gene has CDR1 MNHNS and CDR2 SASEGT. The CDR3 reads CASSEGETGPETQYF. The DNA for the CDR3 is TGTGCCAGCAGTGAAGGGGAGACAGGGCCGGAGACCCAGTACTTC.

This clone showed up many times. The chain recombines TRBV28 with TRBJ2-7; TRBD1 might be the D (6 bases). The V gene's germline CDR1 is MDHEN and CDR2 SYDVKM. This CDR3 spans 15 amino acids. V gave up 7 bases and J gave up 0 bases, with 16 bases separating them. CDR3 protein: CASNQGTDYSYEQYF. The CDR3, as DNA: TGTGCCAGCAACCAGGGGACGGATTACTCCTACGAGCAGTACTTC. Based on the CDR3 plus reference TRBV28 and TRBJ2-7, the full variable domain is DVKVTQSSRYLVKRTGEKVFLECVQDMDHENMFWYRQDPGLGLRLIYFSYDVKMKEKGDIPEGYSVSREKKERFSLILESASTNQTSMYLCASNQGTDYSYEQYFGPGTRLTVT.

This clone is deemed medium-sized. J is TRBJ1-2 and V is TRBV2, with a tentative D call TRBD1 (6 bases). CDR3 length equals 14 residues. Looked up from germline, CDR1 is SNHLY and CDR2 is FYNNEI. V was shortened by 7 bases and J by 5 bases, with 17 bases between the two germline ends. Here the CDR3 DNA reads TGTGCCAGCACAATGACAGGAGACGGATATGGCTACACCTTC. Translating gives CASTMTGDGYGYTF.

V and J are TRBV20-1 and TRBJ2-1, with 12 bases that match TRBD2. CDR1 is DFQATT, CDR2 SNEGSKA, per germline (reference sequence). This CDR3 has 17 residues. V lost 2 bases to trimming and J lost 6 bases; unmatched junction nucleotides: 11. The CDR3 coding sequence is TGCAGTGCTAGATCCACCCTGACTAGCGGGGGCCTCAATGAGCAGTTCTTC. Protein: CSARSTLTSGGLNEQFF.

Many counts were recorded for this clone. A much larger clonotype is one base distant, so this may be a read error. The chain links TRBV2 to TRBJ2-3; no clear D gene. V was clipped by 4 bases and J by 1 base, with 6 bases between them. The CDR3 is 13 residues long. Germline V CDR1 and CDR2: SNHLY, FYNNEI. CDR3 amino acids: CASSVDCTDTQYF. The DNA of the CDR3 is TGTGCCAGCAGTGTAGATTGCACAGATACGCAGTATTTT.

This clone was observed many times. The J gene is TRBJ2-1, the V gene TRBV5-8; either TRBD1 or TRBD2 may supply D (6 bases each). V was trimmed by 4 bases and J by 2 bases, leaving 13 bases between them. The CDR3 runs to 15 residues. Germline V gene data show CDR1 as SGHTS and CDR2 as YDEGEE. CDR3: CASSPNGGTYNEQFF. CDR3 DNA sequence: TGTGCCAGCAGCCCCAACGGGGGCACCTACAATGAGCAGTTCTTC.

There are many counts of this clone. The chain joins TRBV7-2 to TRBJ2-3; D uncertain. This CDR3 has 12 residues. Between the trimmed V and J ends, which lost 4 bases and 7 bases, there was a span of 9 bases. CDR1 is SGHTA, CDR2 FQGNSA, per germline. The CDR3 spells CASSSQLYTQYF. In DNA form, the CDR3 reads TGTGCCAGCAGCTCCCAACTATATACGCAGTATTTT.